Listed below are T cell receptor beta chains from one sample, sequenced in a study of OX40 agonist ivuxolimab in advanced cancers. Produced via immunoSEQ multiplex PCR; TCRdb's table is partial and in-frame only. The data show some 35,000 clones, with about three quarters seen just once and roughly 10% held by the top ten. The sequences come from CD4+ or CD8+ T cells sorted from blood, collected in a trial of the OX40 agonist ivuxolimab. The source of these receptors is an adult with an advanced solid tumor such as melanoma, head and neck, liver or kidney cancer. The CDR3 runs from the conserved cysteine through the conserved F or W. The order of the fields is clone size, V gene, J gene, CDR3 length, D gene, CDR3 protein, CDR3 DNA. A D gene is named only where the DNA matches it firmly. Clone size is not always given. Where it is, it says once, few, many or a class for expanded clones.

size: .; V: TRBV5-6; J: TRBJ2-1; length: 11; D: .; CDR3: CASSRGNEQFF; DNA: TGTGCCAGCAGCCGGGGGAATGAGCAGTTCTTC
size: .; V: TRBV5-1; J: TRBJ1-2; length: 14; D: .; CDR3: CASSLGTHNYGYTF; DNA: TGCGCCAGCAGCTTGGGGACCCACAACTATGGCTACACCTTC
size: .; V: TRBV7-8; J: TRBJ1-2; length: 18; D: TRBD1; CDR3: CASSFPRDRVAKEAGYTF; DNA: TGTGCCAGCAGCTTCCCCCGGGACAGGGTTGCGAAGGAAGCTGGCTACACCTTC
size: .; V: TRBV28; J: TRBJ2-3; length: 15; D: .; CDR3: CASRSQSGGADTQYF; DNA: TGTGCCAGCAGAAGCCAGTCCGGGGGCGCAGATACGCAGTATTTT
size: .; V: TRBV5-1; J: TRBJ2-5; length: 15; D: TRBD1; CDR3: CASSLGTGLGETQYF; DNA: TGCGCCAGCAGCTTGGGGACAGGGCTCGGAGAGACCCAGTACTTC
size: .; V: TRBV5-4; J: TRBJ1-2; length: 14; D: .; CDR3: CASSLWGRTYGYTF; DNA: TGTGCCAGCAGCTTGTGGGGACGGACCTATGGCTACACCTTC
size: .; V: TRBV25-1; J: TRBJ2-1; length: 11; D: .; CDR3: CASSRSREQFF; DNA: TGTGCCAGCAGCCGATCGAGGGAGCAGTTCTTC
size: .; V: TRBV29-1; J: TRBJ1-4; length: 15; D: TRBD1; CDR3: CSVGGTDTTNEKLFF; DNA: TGCAGCGTTGGGGGGACAGACACAACTAATGAAAAACTGTTTTTT
size: .; V: TRBV30; J: TRBJ2-3; length: 14; D: .; CDR3: CAWSIGTSTDTQYF; DNA: TGTGCCTGGAGTATAGGCACGAGCACAGATACGCAGTATTTT
size: .; V: TRBV7-7; J: TRBJ2-2; length: 16; D: .; CDR3: CASSPQLNSNTGELFF; DNA: TGTGCTAGCAGCCCCCAACTAAACTCGAACACCGGGGAGCTGTTTTTT
size: .; V: TRBV15; J: TRBJ2-1; length: 15; D: .; CDR3: CATRAGAKNYNEQFF; DNA: TGTGCCACCAGGGCAGGGGCAAAAAACTACAATGAGCAGTTCTTC
size: .; V: TRBV6-1; J: TRBJ1-2; length: 15; D: .; CDR3: CASSTLTGGESGYTF; DNA: TGTGCCAGCAGTACTCTGACAGGAGGGGAGAGCGGCTACACCTTC
size: .; V: TRBV2; J: TRBJ2-2; length: 15; D: .; CDR3: CASSEESLGTGELFF; DNA: TGTGCCAGCAGTGAGGAGTCACTAGGGACCGGGGAGCTGTTTTTT
size: .; V: TRBV7-9; J: TRBJ1-5; length: 13; D: .; CDR3: CASSPQGDQPQHF; DNA: TGTGCCAGCAGCCCACAGGGAGATCAGCCCCAGCATTTT
size: .; V: TRBV28; J: TRBJ2-1; length: 13; D: .; CDR3: CASSPHRPPEQFF; DNA: TGTGCCAGCAGTCCCCACCGCCCCCCGGAGCAGTTCTTC
size: .; V: TRBV6-5; J: TRBJ2-7; length: 13; D: .; CDR3: CASSWTVAYEQYF; DNA: TGTGCCAGCAGCTGGACAGTTGCCTACGAGCAGTACTTC
size: .; V: TRBV7-9; J: TRBJ2-5; length: 17; D: TRBD1; CDR3: CASSHGTGDRGEETQYF; DNA: TGTGCCAGCAGCCACGGGACAGGGGATAGGGGAGAGGAGACCCAGTACTTC
size: few; V: TRBV19; J: TRBJ2-7; length: 13; D: .; CDR3: CASRDSGHYEQYF; DNA: TGTGCCAGTAGGGACAGCGGGCACTACGAGCAGTACTTC
size: .; V: TRBV6-6; J: TRBJ2-2; length: 15; D: .; CDR3: CASSYSARNTGELFF; DNA: TGTGCCAGCAGTTACTCGGCAAGAAACACCGGGGAGCTGTTTTTT
size: .; V: TRBV18; J: TRBJ1-1; length: 12; D: .; CDR3: CASSPLQGEAFF; DNA: TGTGCCAGCTCACCATTGCAGGGTGAAGCTTTCTTT
size: .; V: TRBV2; J: TRBJ1-2; length: 12; D: .; CDR3: CASSEFVVGYTF; DNA: TGTGCCAGCAGTGAATTTGTGGTAGGCTACACCTTC
size: .; V: TRBV2; J: TRBJ2-3; length: 13; D: .; CDR3: CASSEAGADTQYF; DNA: TGTGCCAGCAGTGAAGCAGGGGCAGATACGCAGTATTTT
size: .; V: TRBV18; J: TRBJ1-2; length: 15; D: TRBD1; CDR3: CASSPELRGFYGYTF; DNA: TGTGCCAGCTCACCGGAGCTCAGGGGGTTCTATGGCTACACCTTC
size: .; V: TRBV7-9; J: TRBJ1-4; length: 16; D: TRBD1; CDR3: CASSLRQGATNEKLFF; DNA: TGTGCCAGCAGCCTGAGACAGGGGGCAACTAATGAAAAACTGTTTTTT
size: .; V: TRBV15; J: TRBJ1-3; length: 14; D: .; CDR3: CAVGQPWAGNTIYF; DNA: TGTGCCGTGGGCCAGCCTTGGGCTGGAAACACCATATATTTT